Listed here is a single T cell receptor beta chain. The antigen remains unidentified. Germline CDR1 is SGHVS and CDR2 is FNYEAQ. This CDR3 has 13 residues. V dropped 7 bases and J dropped 7; count of bases not matched to a gene: 3. This record comes from a study of OX40 agonist ivuxolimab in advanced cancers. It was autoimmune disease history or systemic immunosuppression that excluded patients. Overall study results and limits: CD4+ and CD8+ T cells in blood underwent clonal expansion by week 6 at 0.1 to 3.0 mg/kg.

TCRdb's table, derived via immunoSEQ multiplex PCR, lists solely in-frame clones and lacks some. The sample has nearly 70,000 clones; 85% to 90% are singletons. The chain links TRBV7-6 to TRBJ1-6, with TRBD1 matching over 8 bases. Sequences were derived from CD4+ or CD8+ T cells sorted from blood, sampled in a trial of the OX40 agonist ivuxolimab. This clonotype was sampled from an adult with an advanced solid tumor such as melanoma, head and neck, liver or kidney cancer. CDR3 nucleotide sequence: TGTGCCAGCACGGCAGGGGGCAATTCACCCCTCCACTTT. It codes for CASTAGGNSPLHF.